This T cell receptor beta chain originates from a study of blood T cell repertoires in COVID-19. Across the study: The origin of the acute and convalescent COVID-19 samples was the United States, Italy and Spain.

V trimming: 5 bases; J trimming: 7 bases; junction bases outside the gene matches: 4. Germline V gene data show CDR1 as SEHNR and CDR2 as FQNEAQ (reference sequence). The CDR3 is 14 residues long. Data came from immunoSEQ multiplex PCR; TCRdb stores just in-frame clones and leaves some out. The table shows some 180,000 clones, with approximately 89% occurring only once. The source is a woman aged 55-70 years with acute or convalescent COVID-19. Sequenced: peripheral blood. V is TRBV7-9 and J is TRBJ1-4; 10 positions agree with TRBD1. The CDR3 reads CASSQTGGIEKLFF. DNA for the CDR3: TGTGCCAGCAGCCAGACAGGGGGCATTGAAAAACTGTTTTTT.